This passage covers 9 T cell receptor beta chains from one sample sequenced in a study of ipilimumab plus nivolumab after autologous stem cell transplantation. Measured with immunoSEQ multiplex PCR; TCRdb has only the in-frame clones, and not every one. Here the sample spans fewer than 30,000 clones, about 86% being singletons. The input for sequencing was PBMCs, taken in a trial of ipilimumab plus nivolumab as post-transplant consolidation. The source of these receptors is a male donor with diffuse large B-cell lymphoma.

V usage is TRBV7-2 and J usage is TRBJ2-1, with TRBD2 matching over 12 bases. The CDR3 extends over 16 amino acids. Germline assignment: CDR1 SGHTA and CDR2 FQGNSA. The junction had 3 bases not matched to a gene; V was cut back by 0 bases and J by 6 bases. Here the CDR3 reads CASSLAASGGANEQFF. Here the CDR3 DNA reads TGTGCCAGCAGCTTAGCGGCTAGCGGGGGGGCCAATGAGCAGTTCTTC. Filled out from reference TRBV7-2 and TRBJ2-1, the complete variable domain reads GAGVSQSPSNKVTEKGKDVELRCDPISGHTALYWYRQSLGQGLEFLIYFQGNSAPDKSGLPSDRFSAERTGGSVSTLTIQRTQQEDSAVYLCASSLAASGGANEQFFGPGTRLTVL.

J is TRBJ1-2 and V is TRBV10-1; TRBD1 matches 7 bases. With 11 bases clipped from V and 6 bases from J, the junction kept 9 bases outside the gene matches. The germline V gene has CDR1 WNHNN and CDR2 SYGVQD (reference sequence). This CDR3 contains 12 residues. CDR3 protein: CAGRDSVNGYTF. The CDR3 region has the DNA TGCGCCGGCCGGGACAGCGTTAATGGCTACACCTTC.

The chain links TRBV19 to TRBJ2-3; 9 nucleotides line up with TRBD2. This CDR3 has 17 residues. The germline V gene has CDR1 LNHDA and CDR2 SQIVND (reference sequence). V lost 4 bases and J lost 4; bases outside the gene matches: 12. CDR3 DNA sequence: TGTGCCAGTAGTAGGGGGCCAGCGGGGGGCGGCGCAGATACGCAGTATTTT. This codes for CASSRGPAGGGADTQYF. Full variable domain (remainder filled in from reference TRBV19 and TRBJ2-3): DGGITQSPKYLFRKEGQNVTLSCEQNLNHDAMYWYRQDPGQGLRLIYYSQIVNDFQKGDIAEGYSVSREKKESFPLTVTSAQKNPTAFYLCASSRGPAGGGADTQYFGPGTRLTVL.

The chain recombines TRBV27 with TRBJ1-1; perhaps TRBD1 as D (6 bases). V gave up 6 bases and J gave up 3 bases, with 11 bases separating them. Germline CDR1 MNHEY, CDR2 SMNVEV (reference sequence). This CDR3 has 13 residues. As DNA, the CDR3 is TGTGCCAGCAGCCTCAGGGGTTACACTGAAGCTTTCTTT. Its protein is CASSLRGYTEAFF.

This rearrangement joins TRBV30 to TRBJ1-1; perhaps TRBD1 as D (5 bases). Deletions cut 4 bases from V and 2 bases from J, with 17 bases between. Looked up from germline, CDR1 is GTSNPN and CDR2 is SVGIG (reference sequence). This CDR3 is 15 amino acids long. The CDR3 loop is CAWIWRGGPNTEAFF. CDR3 nucleotides: TGTGCCTGGATATGGCGGGGGGGACCAAACACTGAAGCTTTCTTT. Supplemented by reference TRBV30 and TRBJ1-1, the full variable domain reads SQTIHQWPATLVQPVGSPLSLECTVEGTSNPNLYWYRQAAGRGLQLLFYSVGIGQISSEVPQNLSASRPQDRQFILSSKKLLLSDSGFYLCAWIWRGGPNTEAFFGQGTRLTVV.

V usage is TRBV20-1 and J usage is TRBJ2-1; the D gene is possibly TRBD1 (5 bases). The CDR3 spans 10 residues. Trimming took 5 bases from V and 8 from J, leaving 7 bases between them. Per the germline V gene, CDR1 is DFQATT and CDR2 is SNEGSKA (reference sequence). CDR3 amino acids: CSAWGHEQFF. The DNA for the CDR3 is TGCAGTGCTTGGGGCCATGAGCAGTTCTTC.

Only one count was recorded for this clone. At one of its ends the junction is not consistent with the germline gene, which may arise from a read error. This sequence joins TRBV7-3 and TRBJ2-2, with 10 bases lining up with TRBD1. The CDR3 length is 17 residues. Germline assignment: CDR1 SGHTA and CDR2 FQGTGA. DNA for the CDR3: TGTGCCAGCAGCCCACCGGGGGGACAGGGGAACCCCGGGGAGCTGTTTTTT. It is translated as CASSPPGGQGNPGELFF.

This clone occurred once. The chain joins TRBV12-5 to TRBJ2-3; D remains ambiguous. The CDR3 contains 12 residues. Germline assignment: CDR1 LGHNT and CDR2 FRNRAP. Trimming took off 0 bases at V and 5 bases at J, with 3 bases between the two ends. The CDR3 DNA is TGTGCTAGTGGTTTGGTCGGAGATACGCAGTATTTT. This sequence encodes CASGLVGDTQYF.

The chain couples TRBV6-1 to TRBJ2-2, with TRBD2 matching 8 bases. Germline-derived CDR1 and CDR2 are MNHNS and SASEGT. The CDR3 covers 15 residues. After removal of 7 bases from V and 8 bases from J, the junction contained 12 bases not matched to a gene. CDR3 sequence: CASNPGTRLGGELFF. CDR3 nucleotides: TGTGCCAGCAACCCCGGGACTAGACTTGGGGGGGAGCTGTTTTTT.